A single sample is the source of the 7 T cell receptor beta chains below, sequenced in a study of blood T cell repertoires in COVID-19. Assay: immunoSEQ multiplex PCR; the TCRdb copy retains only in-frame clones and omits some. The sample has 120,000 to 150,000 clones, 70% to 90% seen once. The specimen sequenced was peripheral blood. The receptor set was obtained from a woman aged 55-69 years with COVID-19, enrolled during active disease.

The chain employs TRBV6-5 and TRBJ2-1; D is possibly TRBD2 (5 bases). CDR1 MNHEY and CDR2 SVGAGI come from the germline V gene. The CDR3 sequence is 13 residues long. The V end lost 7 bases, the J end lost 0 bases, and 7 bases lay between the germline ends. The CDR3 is CASTRGSYNEQFF. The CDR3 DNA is TGTGCCAGCACCCGGGGCTCCTACAATGAGCAGTTCTTC.

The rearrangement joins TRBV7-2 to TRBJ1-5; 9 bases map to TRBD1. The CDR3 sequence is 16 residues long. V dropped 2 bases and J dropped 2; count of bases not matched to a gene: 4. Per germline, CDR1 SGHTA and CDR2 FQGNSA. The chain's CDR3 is CASSLTGGPGNQPQHF. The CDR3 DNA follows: TGTGCCAGCAGCTTAACAGGGGGCCCAGGCAATCAGCCCCAGCATTTT. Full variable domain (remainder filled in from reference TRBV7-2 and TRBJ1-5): GAGVSQSPSNKVTEKGKDVELRCDPISGHTALYWYRQSLGQGLEFLIYFQGNSAPDKSGLPSDRFSAERTGGSVSTLTIQRTQQEDSAVYLCASSLTGGPGNQPQHFGDGTRLSIL.

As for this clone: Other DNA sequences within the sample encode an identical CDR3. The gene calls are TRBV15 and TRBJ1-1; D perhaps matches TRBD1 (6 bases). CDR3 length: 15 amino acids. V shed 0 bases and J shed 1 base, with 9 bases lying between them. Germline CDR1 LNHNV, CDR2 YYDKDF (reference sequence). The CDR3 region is CATSRETGQNTEAFF. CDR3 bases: TGTGCCACCAGCAGAGAGACGGGACAGAACACTGAAGCTTTCTTT.

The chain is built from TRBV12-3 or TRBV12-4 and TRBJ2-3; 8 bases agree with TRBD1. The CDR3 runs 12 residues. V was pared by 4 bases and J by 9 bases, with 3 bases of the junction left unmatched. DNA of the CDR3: TGTGCCAGCAGTTCGACAGGGGTCACGCAGTATTTT. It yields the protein CASSSTGVTQYF.

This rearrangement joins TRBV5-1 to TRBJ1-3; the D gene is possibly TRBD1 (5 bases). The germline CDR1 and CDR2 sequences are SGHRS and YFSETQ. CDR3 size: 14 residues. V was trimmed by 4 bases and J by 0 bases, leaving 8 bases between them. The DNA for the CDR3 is TGCGCCAGCAGCAGGACAACCTCTGGAAACACCATATATTTT. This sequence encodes CASSRTTSGNTIYF.

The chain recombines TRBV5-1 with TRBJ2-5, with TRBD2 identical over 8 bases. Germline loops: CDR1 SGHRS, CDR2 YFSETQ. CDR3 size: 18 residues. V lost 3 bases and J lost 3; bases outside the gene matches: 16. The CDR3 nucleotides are TGCGCCAGCAGCTCCCCCTTGTATAGCGGGGACCGTAAAGAGACCCAGTACTTC. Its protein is CASSSPLYSGDRKETQYF.

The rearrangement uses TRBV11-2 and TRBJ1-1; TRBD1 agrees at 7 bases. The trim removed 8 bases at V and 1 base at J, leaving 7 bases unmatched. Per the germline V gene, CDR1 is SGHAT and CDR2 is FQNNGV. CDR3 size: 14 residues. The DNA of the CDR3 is TGTGCCAGCCAATGGAGGGGGCGGAACACTGAAGCTTTCTTT. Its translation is CASQWRGRNTEAFF.